The clone carrying this T cell receptor (beta chain) was seen ten or more times. This entry comes from a study of Graves' ophthalmopathy and Graves' hyperthyroidism. Germline lookup yields CDR1 MNHEY and CDR2 SVGAGI. Trimming stripped 1 base from V and 5 bases from J, with 17 bases between. This CDR3 has 16 residues. Hyperthyroidism is called stable when no ophthalmopathy develops within 18 months of follow-up. As the template, RNA transcripts were used to amplify TCR beta CDR3 regions. HTBI-primed RT-PCR formed the first round, and a multiplex PCR formed the second. TCRdb redid the calling of the multiplex PCR reads with MiXCR, one entry per CDR3 protein. The repertoire holds 500,000 to 700,000 distinct CDR3 sequences, with roughly 20% as singletons.

The TCR sequence derives from a woman between 18 and 29 years old with stable Graves' hyperthyroidism. Some clones in this sample may be carry-over from other donors' samples. The specimen sequenced was peripheral blood. This sequence joins TRBV6-5 and TRBJ2-5; TRBD1 might be the D (5 bases). DNA of the CDR3: TGTGCCAGCAGTTACTTAACCTGGACACCTGGGGAGACCCAGTACTTC. Its translation: CASSYLTWTPGETQYF.